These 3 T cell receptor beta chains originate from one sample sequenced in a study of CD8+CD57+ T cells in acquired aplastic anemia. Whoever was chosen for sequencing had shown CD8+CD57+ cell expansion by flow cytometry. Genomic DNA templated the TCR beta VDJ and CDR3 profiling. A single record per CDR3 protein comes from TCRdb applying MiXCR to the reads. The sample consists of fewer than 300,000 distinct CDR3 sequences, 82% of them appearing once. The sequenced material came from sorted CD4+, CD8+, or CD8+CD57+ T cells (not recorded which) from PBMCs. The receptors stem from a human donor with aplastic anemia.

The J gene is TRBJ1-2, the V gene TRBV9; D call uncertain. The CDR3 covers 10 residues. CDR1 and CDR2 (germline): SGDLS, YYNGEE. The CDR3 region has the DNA TGTACCCCCGACGTGTGGGGCTACACCTTC. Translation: CTPDVWGYTF.

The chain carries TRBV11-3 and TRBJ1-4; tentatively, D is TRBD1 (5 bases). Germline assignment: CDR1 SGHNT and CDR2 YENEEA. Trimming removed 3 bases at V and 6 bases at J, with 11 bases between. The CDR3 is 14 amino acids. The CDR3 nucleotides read TGTGCCAGCAGCTTGGATATGACAGATGAAAAACTGTTTTTT. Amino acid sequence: CASSLDMTDEKLFF.

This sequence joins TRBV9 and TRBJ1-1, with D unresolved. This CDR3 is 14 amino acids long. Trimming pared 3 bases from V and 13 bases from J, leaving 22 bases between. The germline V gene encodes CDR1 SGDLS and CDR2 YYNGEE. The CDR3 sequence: CASSEWSDTQYFFF. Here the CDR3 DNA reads TGTGCCAGCAGCGAATGGTCAGATACGCAGTATTTTTTCTTT. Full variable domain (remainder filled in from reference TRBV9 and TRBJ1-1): DSGVTQTPKHLITATGQRVTLRCSPRSGDLSVYWYQQSLDQGLQFLIQYYNGEERAKGNILERFSAQQFPDLHSELNLSSLELGDSALYFCASSEWSDTQYFFFGQGTRLTVV.